Each of the 18 T cell receptor beta chains below was sequenced from the same sample in a study of Tregs in tolerant kidney transplant recipients (dated by TCRdb to the late 2010s). The library relied on the immunoSEQ multiplex PCR assay. The source is immuneACCESS, and TCRdb retained only in-frame sequences with V and J called. Part of the clones is not carried over; for the studies checked, unresolved V genes explain less than half of this, and the remainder is unexplained. This sample is represented by around 52,000 clones; 80% to 90% of them were singletons. Of the sample, more than 4.5% is held by the ten largest clones. Sequencing used CD4+ T cells from blood. Source of these receptors: a human donor in good health.

By its share, this clone is medium-sized (0.01 to 0.1%). V usage is TRBV6-5 and J usage is TRBJ1-2; D gene unclear. The V end was cut by 7 bases, the J end by 8 bases, with 14 bases between. The CDR3 is made up of 12 amino acids. Germline V gives CDR1 MNHEY, CDR2 SVGAGI. The CDR3 is CASTAGERGYTF. In nucleotides, the CDR3 is TGTGCCAGCACCGCCGGGGAGCGGGGCTACACCTTC.

The chain has TRBV5-1 and TRBJ2-7, with D possibly TRBD2 on 5 matching bases. Trimming removed 3 bases from V and 0 bases from J, with 13 bases in between. The germline CDR1 and CDR2 sequences are SGHRS and YFSETQ. This CDR3 comprises 15 residues. The CDR3 loop reads CASSSGGSGSYEQYF. The CDR3 DNA sequence: TGCGCCAGCAGCTCTGGAGGCTCAGGCTCCTACGAGCAGTACTTC.

Concerning this clone itself: The identical CDR3 is also encoded by other nucleotide sequences in the sample. The chain uses TRBV5-6 and TRBJ1-5, with D perhaps TRBD1 (5 bases). CDR3 length: 16 residues. Looked up from germline, CDR1 is SGHDT and CDR2 is YYEEEE. The V and J ends lost 0 bases and 5 bases respectively, with 15 bases between them. CDR3 sequence: CASSLGRGAVHQPQHF. Written as DNA, the CDR3 is TGTGCCAGCAGCTTGGGGAGGGGCGCGGTTCATCAGCCCCAGCATTTT.

The gene calls are TRBV5-1 and TRBJ2-4; tentatively, D is TRBD2 (5 bases). Trimming removed 2 bases at V and 9 bases at J, with 21 bases between. The CDR3 consists of 16 residues. In germline, CDR1 is SGHRS, CDR2 YFSETQ. The CDR3 coding sequence is TGCGCCAGCAGCTTATCTCCTGTGGCCCGGGGAATCATTCAGTACTTC. Encoded protein: CASSLSPVARGIIQYF.

The chain is built from TRBV6-1 and TRBJ1-5, with TRBD1 matching 8 bases. CDR3 size: 15 residues. Germline assignment: CDR1 MNHNS and CDR2 SASEGT. The V segment lost 5 bases and the J segment 5 bases; nucleotides outside the gene matches: 8. The CDR3 bases are TGTGCCAGCAGTCTCCAGGGGGCAGGAGATCAGCCCCAGCATTTT. Amino acids: CASSLQGAGDQPQHF.

The chain uses TRBV4-3 and TRBJ1-2; no reliable D call. The CDR3 length is 13 residues. V lost 5 bases to trimming and J lost 2 bases, with 9 bases between them. The germline gives CDR1 LGHNA, CDR2 YSLEER. The CDR3 DNA sequence: TGCGCCAGCAGCACTCACACAAACTATGGCTACACCTTC. Translation gives CASSTHTNYGYTF.

Only a few counts were recorded for this clone. Different DNA sequences within this sample yield the same CDR3. The chain recombines TRBV7-2 with TRBJ1-6; D perhaps matches TRBD1 (5 bases). This CDR3 has 15 residues. Trimming cost V 0 bases and J 9 bases, with 12 bases left between them. Germline values: CDR1 SGHTA, CDR2 FQGNSA. The CDR3 protein is CASSLAPGQGSPLHF. The CDR3 DNA sequence: TGTGCCAGCAGCTTAGCGCCAGGGCAAGGTTCACCCCTCCACTTT.

The chain carries TRBV28 and TRBJ1-5; D unresolved. This CDR3 is built from 13 residues. Trimming took off 7 bases at V and 3 bases at J, with 10 bases between the two ends. CDR1 is MDHEN, CDR2 SYDVKM, per germline. CDR3 protein: CASKRAYNQPQHF. The CDR3 DNA reads as TGTGCCAGCAAGCGGGCTTACAATCAGCCCCAGCATTTT.

The chain is built from TRBV5-8 and TRBJ2-7; the D is unclear. The CDR3 totals 14 residues. Germline V lookup: CDR1 SGHTS, CDR2 YDEGEE. V shed 0 bases and J shed 0 bases, with 7 bases lying between them. The CDR3 protein is CASSLGRHSYEQYF. CDR3 coding DNA: TGTGCCAGCAGCTTGGGCCGTCACTCCTACGAGCAGTACTTC.

The chain has TRBV7-6 and TRBJ2-2; TRBD2 matches 13 bases. Germline V gives CDR1 SGHVS, CDR2 FNYEAQ. With V trimmed by 2 bases and J by 8 bases, 5 bases remained unmatched. CDR3 length: 16 residues. The CDR3 region is CASSLRLAGGTGELFF. CDR3 bases: TGTGCCAGCAGCTTAAGACTAGCGGGGGGTACTGGGGAGCTGTTTTTT.

The J gene is TRBJ2-3, the V gene TRBV5-1, with D perhaps matching TRBD2 (6 bases). Germline V gene lookup returns CDR1 SGHRS and CDR2 YFSETQ. The CDR3 extends over 15 amino acids. Trimming removed 3 bases from V and 2 bases from J, with 13 bases in between. Here the CDR3 reads CASSSGAGNTDTQYF. The CDR3 DNA is TGCGCCAGCAGCTCAGGCGCGGGGAACACAGATACGCAGTATTTT.

This sequence joins TRBV4-1 and TRBJ1-1, with a possible D match to TRBD1 (5 bases). This CDR3 is built from 15 residues. Trimming cost V 7 bases and J 0 bases, with 15 bases left between them. CDR1 is MGHRA and CDR2 is YSYEKL in the germline V gene. The CDR3 region is CASTPRGMLNTEAFF. The DNA of the CDR3 is TGCGCCAGCACCCCGAGGGGTATGCTGAACACTGAAGCTTTCTTT.

The V gene is TRBV5-1, the J gene TRBJ2-7, with D tentatively TRBD2 (5 bases). The V end was cut by 0 bases, the J end by 0 bases, with 10 bases between. The CDR3 extends over 15 amino acids. From germline, CDR1 is SGHRS and CDR2 YFSETQ. In nucleotides, the CDR3 is TGCGCCAGCAGCTTGGACGGGGTTAGCTCCTACGAGCAGTACTTC. Residues: CASSLDGVSSYEQYF.

This clone was counted a single time. CDR3 coding DNA: TGTGCCAGCAGCGTAGTAACAGGGAACACTGAAGCTTTCTTT. Amino acid sequence: CASSVVTGNTEAFF. The chain recombines TRBV9 with TRBJ1-1; weak D call: TRBD1 (5 bases). Between the trimmed V and J ends, which lost 0 bases and 1 base, there was a span of 7 bases. Germline V gene data show CDR1 as SGDLS and CDR2 as YYNGEE. The CDR3 totals 14 residues.

The chain couples TRBV9 to TRBJ2-3; a weak D match, TRBD2 (6 bases). Germline values: CDR1 SGDLS, CDR2 YYNGEE. The CDR3 consists of 15 residues. Deletions cut 3 bases from V and 2 bases from J, with 13 bases between. Here the CDR3 DNA reads TGTGCCAGCAGCGCGACCAGGCGGGACACAGATACGCAGTATTTT. Its protein product is CASSATRRDTDTQYF. The variable domain in full, completed from reference TRBV9 and TRBJ2-3, reads DSGVTQTPKHLITATGQRVTLRCSPRSGDLSVYWYQQSLDQGLQFLIQYYNGEERAKGNILERFSAQQFPDLHSELNLSSLELGDSALYFCASSATRRDTDTQYFGPGTRLTVL.

This clone was picked up a small number of times. The gene calls are TRBV29-1 and TRBJ1-1, with D unclear. Germline CDR1 reads SQVTM; CDR2 reads ANQGSEA. V was shortened by 4 bases and J by 7 bases, with 4 bases between the two germline ends. The CDR3 contains 9 residues. The CDR3, as DNA: TGCAGCGTTGGCGTTGAAGCTTTCTTT. It yields the protein CSVGVEAFF.

The chain carries TRBV7-9 and TRBJ2-5, with 12 bases fitting TRBD1. In germline, CDR1 is SEHNR, CDR2 FQNEAQ (reference sequence). The CDR3 runs 18 residues. The V and J ends lost 6 bases and 5 bases, in that order; junction bases with no gene match: 16. The CDR3 reads CASRLSGTGGAIRETQYF. In nucleotides, the CDR3 is TGTGCCAGCAGGCTATCCGGGACAGGGGGCGCGATAAGGGAGACCCAGTACTTC.

V and J are TRBV5-1 and TRBJ2-3; either TRBD1 or TRBD2 may fit D (6 bases each). Per the germline V gene, CDR1 is SGHRS and CDR2 is YFSETQ. V lost 5 bases, J lost 2 bases, and 15 bases lay in between. This CDR3 spans 15 amino acids. The CDR3 bases are TGCGCCAGCAGTCGGGCAGGGGACTTCACAGATACGCAGTATTTT. Protein product: CASSRAGDFTDTQYF.